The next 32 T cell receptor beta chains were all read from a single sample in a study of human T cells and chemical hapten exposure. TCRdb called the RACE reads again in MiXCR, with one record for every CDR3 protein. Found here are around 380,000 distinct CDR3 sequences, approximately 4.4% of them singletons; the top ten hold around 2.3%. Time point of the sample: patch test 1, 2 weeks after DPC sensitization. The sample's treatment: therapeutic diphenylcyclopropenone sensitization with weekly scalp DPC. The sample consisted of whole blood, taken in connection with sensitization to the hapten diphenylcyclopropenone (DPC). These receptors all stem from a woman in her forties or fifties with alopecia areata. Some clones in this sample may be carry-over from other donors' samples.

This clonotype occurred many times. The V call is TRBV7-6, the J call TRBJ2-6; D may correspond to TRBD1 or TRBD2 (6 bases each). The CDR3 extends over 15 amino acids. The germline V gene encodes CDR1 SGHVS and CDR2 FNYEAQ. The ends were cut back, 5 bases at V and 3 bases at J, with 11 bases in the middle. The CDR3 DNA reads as TGTGCCAGCAGCCCGGGGGCAGTTGGGGCCAACGTCCTGACTTTC. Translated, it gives CASSPGAVGANVLTF.

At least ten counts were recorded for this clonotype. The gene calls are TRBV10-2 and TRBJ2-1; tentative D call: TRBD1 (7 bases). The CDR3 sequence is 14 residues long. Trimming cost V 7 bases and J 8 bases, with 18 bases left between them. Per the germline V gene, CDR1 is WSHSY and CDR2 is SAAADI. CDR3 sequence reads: CASTRRGLGDEQFF. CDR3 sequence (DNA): TGCGCCAGCACAAGGAGGGGGCTTGGGGATGAGCAGTTCTTC.

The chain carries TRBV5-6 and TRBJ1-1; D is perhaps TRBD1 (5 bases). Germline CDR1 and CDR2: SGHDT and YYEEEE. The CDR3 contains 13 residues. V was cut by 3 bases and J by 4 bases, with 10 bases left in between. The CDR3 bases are TGTGCCAGCAGCTCAGGGAGGCTCACTGAAGCTTTCTTT. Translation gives CASSSGRLTEAFF.

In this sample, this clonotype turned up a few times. CDR3 sequence: CASSFKDSYGYTF. Here the CDR3 DNA reads TGTGCCAGCAGCTTTAAGGACAGTTATGGCTACACCTTC. V and J are TRBV5-6 and TRBJ1-2; a weak D match, TRBD1 (6 bases). The CDR3 contains 13 residues. Germline V CDR1 and CDR2: SGHDT, YYEEEE. Trimming left V 2 bases short and J 5 bases short, with 10 bases between.

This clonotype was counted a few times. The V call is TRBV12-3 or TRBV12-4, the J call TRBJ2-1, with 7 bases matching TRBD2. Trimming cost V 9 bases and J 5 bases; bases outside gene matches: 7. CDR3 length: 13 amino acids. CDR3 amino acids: CASWGGSNNEQFF. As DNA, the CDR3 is TGTGCCAGTTGGGGGGGGAGTAACAATGAGCAGTTCTTC.

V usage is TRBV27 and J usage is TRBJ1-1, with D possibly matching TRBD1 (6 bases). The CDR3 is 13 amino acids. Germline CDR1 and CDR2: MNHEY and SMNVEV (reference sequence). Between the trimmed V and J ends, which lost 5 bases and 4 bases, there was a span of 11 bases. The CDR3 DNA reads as TGTGCCAGCAGTCCGGGGGCGATCACTGAAGCTTTCTTT. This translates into CASSPGAITEAFF.

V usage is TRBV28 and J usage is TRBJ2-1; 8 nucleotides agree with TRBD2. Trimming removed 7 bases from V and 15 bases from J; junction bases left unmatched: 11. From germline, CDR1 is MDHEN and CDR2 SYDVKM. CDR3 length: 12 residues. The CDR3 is CASIGEAGVRFF. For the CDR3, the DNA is TGTGCCAGCATCGGAGAAGCGGGAGTTAGGTTCTTC.

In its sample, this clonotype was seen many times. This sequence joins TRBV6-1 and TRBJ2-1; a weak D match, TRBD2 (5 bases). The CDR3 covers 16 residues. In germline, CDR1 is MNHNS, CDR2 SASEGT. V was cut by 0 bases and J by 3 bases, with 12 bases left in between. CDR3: CASSEAFTGFYNEQFF. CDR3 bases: TGTGCCAGCAGTGAAGCTTTTACGGGATTCTACAATGAGCAGTTCTTC.

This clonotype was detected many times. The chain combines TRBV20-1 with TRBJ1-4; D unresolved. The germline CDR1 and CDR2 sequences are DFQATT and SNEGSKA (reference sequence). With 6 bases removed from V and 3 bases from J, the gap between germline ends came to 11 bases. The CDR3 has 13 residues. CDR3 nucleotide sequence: TGCAGTGCGGCGGTCCGGGCTAATGAAAAACTGTTTTTT. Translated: CSAAVRANEKLFF.

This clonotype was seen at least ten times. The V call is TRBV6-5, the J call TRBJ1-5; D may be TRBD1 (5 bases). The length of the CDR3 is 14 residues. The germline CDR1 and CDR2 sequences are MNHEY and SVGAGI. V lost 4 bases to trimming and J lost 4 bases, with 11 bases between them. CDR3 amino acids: CASSSDRRNQPQHF. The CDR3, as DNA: TGTGCCAGCAGTTCAGACAGAAGGAATCAGCCCCAGCATTTT.

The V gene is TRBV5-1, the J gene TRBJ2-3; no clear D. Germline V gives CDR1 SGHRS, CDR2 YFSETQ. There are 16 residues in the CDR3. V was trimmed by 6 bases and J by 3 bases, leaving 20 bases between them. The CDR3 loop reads CASNVAQYELTDTQYF. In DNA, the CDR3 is TGCGCCAGCAACGTGGCCCAGTATGAGCTTACAGATACGCAGTATTTT.

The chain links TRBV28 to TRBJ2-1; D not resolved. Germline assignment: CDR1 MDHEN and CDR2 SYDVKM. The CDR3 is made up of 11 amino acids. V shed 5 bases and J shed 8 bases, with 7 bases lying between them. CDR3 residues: CASSGRYEQFF. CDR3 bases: TGTGCCAGCAGTGGTAGATATGAGCAGTTCTTC.

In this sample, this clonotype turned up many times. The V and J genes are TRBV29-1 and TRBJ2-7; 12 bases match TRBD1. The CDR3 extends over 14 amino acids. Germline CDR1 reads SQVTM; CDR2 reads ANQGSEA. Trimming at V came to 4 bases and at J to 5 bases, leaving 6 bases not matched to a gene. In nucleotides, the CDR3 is TGCAGCGTTGCTGGGACAGGGGGCGCGGACGAGCAGTACTTC. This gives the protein CSVAGTGGADEQYF.

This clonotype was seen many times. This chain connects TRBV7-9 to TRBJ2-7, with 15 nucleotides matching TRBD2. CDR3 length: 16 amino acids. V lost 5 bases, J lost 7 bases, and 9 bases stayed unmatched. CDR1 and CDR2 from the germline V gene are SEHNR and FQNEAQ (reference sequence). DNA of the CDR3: TGTGCCAGCAGCCCGGACGGACTAGCGGGAGGGGGGGAGCAGTACTTC. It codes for CASSPDGLAGGGEQYF.

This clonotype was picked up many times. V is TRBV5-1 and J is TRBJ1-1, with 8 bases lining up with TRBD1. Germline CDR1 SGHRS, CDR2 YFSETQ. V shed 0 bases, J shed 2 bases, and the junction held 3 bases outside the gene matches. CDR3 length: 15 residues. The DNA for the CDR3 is TGCGCCAGCAGCTTGGCCGGACAGGGTAACACTGAAGCTTTCTTT. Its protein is CASSLAGQGNTEAFF.

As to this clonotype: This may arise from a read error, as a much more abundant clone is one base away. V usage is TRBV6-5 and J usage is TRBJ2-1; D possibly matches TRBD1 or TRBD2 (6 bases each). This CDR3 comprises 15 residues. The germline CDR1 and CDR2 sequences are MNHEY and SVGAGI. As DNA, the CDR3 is TGTTCCAGCAGCCCCAGGGGCCTCAGGGAGGATGAGCAGTTCTTC. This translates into CSSSPRGLREDEQFF.

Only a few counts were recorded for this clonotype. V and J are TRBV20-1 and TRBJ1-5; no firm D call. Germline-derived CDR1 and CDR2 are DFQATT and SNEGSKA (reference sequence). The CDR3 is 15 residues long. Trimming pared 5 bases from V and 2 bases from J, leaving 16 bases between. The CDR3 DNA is TGCAGTGCTGCCTCCCGGTCATGGGGCAATCAGCCCCAGCATTTT. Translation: CSAASRSWGNQPQHF.

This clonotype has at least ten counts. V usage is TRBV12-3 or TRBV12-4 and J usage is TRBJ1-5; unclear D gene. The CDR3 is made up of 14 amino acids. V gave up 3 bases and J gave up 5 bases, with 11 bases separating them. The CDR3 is CASSFASGDQPQHF. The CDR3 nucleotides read TGTGCCAGCAGTTTCGCATCTGGGGATCAGCCCCAGCATTTT.

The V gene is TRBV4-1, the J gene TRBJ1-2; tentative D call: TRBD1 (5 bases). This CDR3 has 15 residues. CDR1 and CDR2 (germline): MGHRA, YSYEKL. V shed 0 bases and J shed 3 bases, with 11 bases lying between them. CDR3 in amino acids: CASSQDRGTDYGYTF. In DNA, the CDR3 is TGCGCCAGCAGCCAAGATAGAGGGACTGACTATGGCTACACCTTC.

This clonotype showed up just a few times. As DNA, the CDR3 is TGTGCCAGCAGCCAAGATCGACAGGGGGGAAATCAGCCCCAGCATTTT. Its translation is CASSQDRQGGNQPQHF. V is TRBV4-2 and J is TRBJ1-5; 9 bases map to TRBD1. The ends lost 0 bases at V and 4 bases at J; junction bases unmatched: 4. The CDR3 sequence is 16 residues long. From germline, CDR1 is LGHNA and CDR2 YNFKEQ.

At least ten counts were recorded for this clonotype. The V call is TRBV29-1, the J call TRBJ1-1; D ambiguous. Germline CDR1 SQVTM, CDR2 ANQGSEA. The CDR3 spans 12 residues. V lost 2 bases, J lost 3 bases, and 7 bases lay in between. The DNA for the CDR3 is TGCAGCGTTGAACCAGGATACACTGAAGCTTTCTTT. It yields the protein CSVEPGYTEAFF.

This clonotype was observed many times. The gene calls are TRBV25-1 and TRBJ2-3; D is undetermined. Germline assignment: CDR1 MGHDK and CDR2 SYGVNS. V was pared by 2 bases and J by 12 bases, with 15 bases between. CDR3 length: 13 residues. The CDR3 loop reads CASSESRLVEQYF. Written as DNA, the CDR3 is TGTGCCAGCAGTGAAAGTCGACTCGTAGAACAGTATTTT.

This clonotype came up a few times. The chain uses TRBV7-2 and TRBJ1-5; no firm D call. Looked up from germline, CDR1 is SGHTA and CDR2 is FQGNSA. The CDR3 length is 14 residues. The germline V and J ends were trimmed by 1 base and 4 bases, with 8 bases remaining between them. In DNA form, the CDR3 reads TGTGCCAGCAGCTTAGGGGAGAGGAATCAGCCCCAGCATTTT. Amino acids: CASSLGERNQPQHF. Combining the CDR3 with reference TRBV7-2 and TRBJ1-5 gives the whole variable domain GAGVSQSPSNKVTEKGKDVELRCDPISGHTALYWYRQSLGQGLEFLIYFQGNSAPDKSGLPSDRFSAERTGGSVSTLTIQRTQQEDSAVYLCASSLGERNQPQHFGDGTRLSIL.

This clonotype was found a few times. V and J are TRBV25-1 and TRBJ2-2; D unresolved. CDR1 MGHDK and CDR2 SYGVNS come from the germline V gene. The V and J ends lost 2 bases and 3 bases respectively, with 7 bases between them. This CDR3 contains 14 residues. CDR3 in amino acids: CASSEIWDTGELFF. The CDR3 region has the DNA TGTGCCAGCAGTGAAATCTGGGACACCGGGGAGCTGTTTTTT.

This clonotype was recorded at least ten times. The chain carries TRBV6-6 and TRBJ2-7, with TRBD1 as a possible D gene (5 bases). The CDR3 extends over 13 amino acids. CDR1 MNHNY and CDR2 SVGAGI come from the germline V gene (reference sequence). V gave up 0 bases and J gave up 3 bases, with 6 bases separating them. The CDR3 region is CASSYSQVYEQYF. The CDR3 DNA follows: TGTGCCAGCAGTTACTCACAGGTCTACGAGCAGTACTTC.

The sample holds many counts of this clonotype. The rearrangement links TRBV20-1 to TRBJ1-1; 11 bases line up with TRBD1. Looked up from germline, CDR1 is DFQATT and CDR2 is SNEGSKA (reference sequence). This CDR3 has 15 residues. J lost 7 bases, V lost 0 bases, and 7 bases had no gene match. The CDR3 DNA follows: TGCAGTGCTAGAGATATGGACAGGGGGCTTAGTGAAGCTTTCTTT. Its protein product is CSARDMDRGLSEAFF.

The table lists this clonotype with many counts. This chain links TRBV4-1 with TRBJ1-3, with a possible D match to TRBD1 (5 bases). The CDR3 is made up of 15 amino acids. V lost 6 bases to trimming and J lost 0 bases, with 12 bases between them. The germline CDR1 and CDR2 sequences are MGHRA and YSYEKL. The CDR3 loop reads CASRPLRDSGNTIYF. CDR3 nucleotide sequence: TGCGCCAGCAGACCACTCAGGGACTCTGGAAACACCATATATTTT.

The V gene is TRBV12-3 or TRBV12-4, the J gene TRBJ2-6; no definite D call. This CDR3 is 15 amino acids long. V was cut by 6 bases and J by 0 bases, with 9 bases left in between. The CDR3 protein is CASSHWGSGANVLTF. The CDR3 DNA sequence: TGTGCCAGCAGCCACTGGGGCTCTGGGGCCAACGTCCTGACTTTC.

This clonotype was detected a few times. CDR3 sequence (DNA): TGTGCCAGCATGGTAGGGAGTATAGATACGCAGTATTTT. As protein: CASMVGSIDTQYF. V gene TRBV6-1 combines with J gene TRBJ2-3; maybe TRBD2 (5 bases). Germline V lookup: CDR1 MNHNS, CDR2 SASEGT. This CDR3 has 13 amino acids. Trimming took off 7 bases at V and 5 bases at J, with 13 bases between the two ends.

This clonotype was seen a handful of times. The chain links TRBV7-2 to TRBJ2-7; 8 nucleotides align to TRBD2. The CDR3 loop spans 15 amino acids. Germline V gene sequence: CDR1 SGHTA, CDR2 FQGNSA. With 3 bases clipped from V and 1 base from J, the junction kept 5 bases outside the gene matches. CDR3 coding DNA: TGTGCCAGCAGCTTTAGCGGGGTCACGTCCTACGAGCAGTACTTC. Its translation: CASSFSGVTSYEQYF.

The CDR3 protein is CASTLLAGESSYNEQFF. CDR3 nucleotides: TGTGCCAGCACCTTACTAGCGGGGGAAAGCTCCTACAATGAGCAGTTCTTC. The rearrangement links TRBV6-2 or TRBV6-3 to TRBJ2-1; 11 bases are a match to TRBD2. There are 17 residues in the CDR3. Germline V gives CDR1 MNHEY, CDR2 SVGEGT. V shed 7 bases, J shed 0 bases, and the junction held 8 bases outside the gene matches.

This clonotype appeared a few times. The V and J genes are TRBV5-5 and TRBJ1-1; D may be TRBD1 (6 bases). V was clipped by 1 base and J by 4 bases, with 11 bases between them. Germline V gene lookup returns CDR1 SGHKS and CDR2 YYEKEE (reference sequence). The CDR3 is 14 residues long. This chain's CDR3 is CASSLWGQGTEAFF. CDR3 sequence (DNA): TGTGCCAGCAGCTTGTGGGGGCAAGGCACTGAAGCTTTCTTT.